The 23 T cell receptor beta chains below come from one sample, sequenced in a study of blood T cell repertoires in COVID-19. Some clones are missing from TCRdb's copy, which holds only in-frame ones; the method was immunoSEQ multiplex PCR. Of roughly 700,000 clones in the sample, about 87% are singletons; the top ten hold under 0.3%. The sample taken for sequencing was peripheral blood. Source of these receptors: a woman in her late teens or twenties with acute or convalescent COVID-19.

The chain uses TRBV5-6 and TRBJ2-2; 7 nucleotides align to TRBD1. V lost 4 bases to trimming and J lost 4 bases; unmatched junction nucleotides: 7. Germline assignment: CDR1 SGHDT and CDR2 YYEEEE. The CDR3 is 15 amino acids. The CDR3 nucleotides read TGTGCCAGCAGCAAACAGGGGTCGGGCACCGGGGAGCTGTTTTTT. It yields the protein CASSKQGSGTGELFF.

The chain has TRBV7-2 and TRBJ2-7; 9 bases line up with TRBD1. Germline V gene lookup returns CDR1 SGHTA and CDR2 FQGNSA. The CDR3 is 15 residues long. V shed 4 bases, J shed 3 bases, and the junction held 7 bases outside the gene matches. The CDR3 coding sequence is TGTGCCAGCAGCTCACTTCGGGACAGGGACTACGAGCAGTACTTC. It specifies CASSSLRDRDYEQYF.

The V call is TRBV19, the J call TRBJ2-3; 9 nucleotides line up with TRBD2. CDR3 length: 15 residues. V lost 3 bases, J lost 2 bases, and 3 bases stayed unmatched. Germline V gene data show CDR1 as LNHDA and CDR2 as SQIVND (reference sequence). Here the CDR3 reads CASSILAGATDTQYF. DNA of the CDR3: TGTGCCAGTAGTATTTTAGCGGGAGCCACAGATACGCAGTATTTT.

This clone has more than one count but fewer than ten. The chain recombines TRBV29-1 with TRBJ2-2; the D gene is possibly TRBD2 (5 bases). Germline CDR1 is SQVTM and CDR2 is ANQGSEA. This CDR3 has 16 residues. The V gene lost 0 bases and the J gene lost 0 bases, with 11 bases spanning the gap. The CDR3 loop is CSVEDFAGPNTGELFF. As DNA, the CDR3 is TGCAGCGTTGAAGATTTTGCGGGCCCGAACACCGGGGAGCTGTTTTTT.

This clone came up once. The chain links TRBV4-3 to TRBJ2-7; D unresolved. There are 15 residues in the CDR3. In germline, CDR1 is LGHNA, CDR2 YSLEER. With 1 base removed from V and 1 base from J, the gap between germline ends came to 11 bases. In DNA, the CDR3 is TGCGCCAGCAGCCAAGCGCGGCTGGGTTCCTACGAGCAGTACTTC. Its protein is CASSQARLGSYEQYF.

The chain links TRBV7-6 to TRBJ2-3, with 11 nucleotides matching TRBD2. V lost 3 bases to trimming and J lost 2 bases; unmatched junction nucleotides: 1. CDR3 length equals 15 residues. CDR1 is SGHVS, CDR2 FNYEAQ, per germline. The CDR3 loop is CASSFSGGVTDTQYF. As DNA, the CDR3 is TGTGCCAGCAGCTTTAGCGGGGGGGTCACAGATACGCAGTATTTT.

V usage is TRBV2 and J usage is TRBJ1-6, with 8 bases fitting TRBD1. The CDR3 covers 16 residues. Germline V lookup: CDR1 SNHLY, CDR2 FYNNEI. Trimming at V came to 1 base and at J to 7 bases, leaving 6 bases not matched to a gene. Written as DNA, the CDR3 is TGTGCCAGCAGTGAAGACAGGGGGATGGCGAATTCACCCCTCCACTTT. It encodes CASSEDRGMANSPLHF.

This chain uses TRBV4-3 with TRBJ2-3; a weak D match, TRBD1 (7 bases). Per germline, CDR1 LGHNA and CDR2 YSLEER. The CDR3 loop spans 12 amino acids. V dropped 4 bases and J dropped 11 bases, with 13 bases sitting between them. The chain's CDR3 is CASSLNRGLQYF. DNA of the CDR3: TGCGCCAGCAGCCTAAACAGGGGACTGCAGTATTTT.

V gene TRBV24-1 combines with J gene TRBJ1-1; D is unclear. This CDR3 spans 12 amino acids. CDR1 and CDR2 from the germline V gene are KGHDR and SFDVKD. The V end was cut by 3 bases, the J end by 8 bases, with 9 bases between. The CDR3 sequence is CATSDGGREAFF. In DNA form, the CDR3 reads TGTGCCACCAGTGATGGAGGGCGCGAAGCTTTCTTT.

The chain combines TRBV19 with TRBJ2-6; 9 bases fit TRBD2. This CDR3 is built from 17 residues. The trim removed 6 bases at V and 0 bases at J, leaving 6 bases unmatched. Per germline, CDR1 LNHDA and CDR2 SQIVND (reference sequence). CDR3 nucleotide sequence: TGTGCCAGTAGCAAGCGGGGGGCCCCCTCTGGGGCCAACGTCCTGACTTTC. Translated: CASSKRGAPSGANVLTF.

The rearrangement uses TRBV29-1 and TRBJ2-1, with 10 nucleotides matching TRBD1. Germline CDR1 reads SQVTM; CDR2 reads ANQGSEA. CDR3 length: 15 residues. V lost 5 bases and J lost 2; bases outside the gene matches: 6. CDR3 nucleotides: TGCAGCGTTTCCCGGGACAGGGGCACCTACAATGAGCAGTTCTTC. Translated: CSVSRDRGTYNEQFF.

The CDR3 bases are TGCGCCAGCGGCCCACTAGCGGGGGGGCCGAAGAGCACAGATACGCAGTATTTT. Translation: CASGPLAGGPKSTDTQYF. The chain recombines TRBV5-1 with TRBJ2-3, with 13 nucleotides matching TRBD2. The CDR3 is made up of 18 amino acids. J lost 0 bases, V lost 7 bases, and 11 bases had no gene match. Germline V lookup: CDR1 SGHRS, CDR2 YFSETQ.

The rearrangement links TRBV10-2 to TRBJ2-3; TRBD2 matches 14 bases. This CDR3 is 17 amino acids long. The germline CDR1 and CDR2 sequences are WSHSY and SAAADI. The V segment lost 3 bases and the J segment 6 bases; nucleotides outside the gene matches: 8. The CDR3 DNA reads TGCGCCAGCAGTGAAGTGACTAGCGGGGGGGCGGTGGATACGCAGTATTTT. Residues: CASSEVTSGGAVDTQYF.

The rearrangement joins TRBV7-7 to TRBJ2-5; 7 bases line up with TRBD1. Germline V gene data show CDR1 as SSHAT and CDR2 as FNYEAQ (reference sequence). This CDR3 has 13 residues. V was pared by 11 bases and J by 5 bases, with 11 bases of the junction left unmatched. CDR3 in amino acids: CASAVGGLETQYF. For the CDR3, the DNA is TGTGCCTCCGCGGTAGGGGGCTTGGAGACCCAGTACTTC.

The chain is built from TRBV12-3 or TRBV12-4 and TRBJ1-2, with D possibly being TRBD1 (6 bases). The CDR3 loop spans 13 amino acids. Trimming pared 2 bases from V and 5 bases from J, leaving 9 bases between. The CDR3 nucleotides read TGTGCCAGCAGTTTATGGACAGAATATGGCTACACCTTC. Its protein is CASSLWTEYGYTF.

This clone was recorded only once. The chain joins TRBV19 to TRBJ2-4, with D unresolved. Germline CDR1 reads LNHDA; CDR2 reads SQIVND (reference sequence). This CDR3 has 17 amino acids. Trimming left V 1 base short and J 0 bases short, with 13 bases between. The chain's CDR3 is CASSIVTVRLAKNIQYF. The CDR3 DNA follows: TGTGCCAGTAGTATAGTGACCGTCAGGCTAGCCAAAAACATTCAGTACTTC.

The gene calls are TRBV18 and TRBJ1-1; unclear D gene. Germline V gene data show CDR1 as KGHSH and CDR2 as LQKENI. This CDR3 is 16 amino acids long. V shed 0 bases and J shed 4 bases, with 15 bases lying between them. The CDR3 coding sequence is TGTGCCAGCTCACCACCAGGAGGGCAGATGTCCACTGAAGCTTTCTTT. It specifies CASSPPGGQMSTEAFF. The whole variable domain, filled in from reference TRBV18 and TRBJ1-1, reads NAGVMQNPRHLVRRRGQEARLRCSPMKGHSHVYWYRQLPEEGLKFMVYLQKENIIDESGMPKERFSAEFPKEGPSILRIQQVVRGDSAAYFCASSPPGGQMSTEAFFGQGTRLTVV.

The chain's CDR3 is CASSPGLYEQYF. The CDR3 bases are TGTGCCAGCAGCCCGGGACTCTACGAGCAGTACTTC. The gene calls are TRBV11-2 and TRBJ2-7; the D gene is possibly TRBD2 (6 bases). This CDR3 has 12 residues. Germline V gives CDR1 SGHAT, CDR2 FQNNGV. V dropped 5 bases and J dropped 3 bases, with 8 bases sitting between them.

The rearrangement uses TRBV21-1 and TRBJ1-1. TRBV21-1 is recorded as a pseudogene. The CDR3 is made up of 16 amino acids. For the CDR3, the DNA is TGTGCCAGCAGCATGGGAGCACGCGGGGCGAACACTGAAGCTTTCTTT. Translation: CASSMGARGANTEAFF.

Regarding this clone: An end of the junction does not agree with germline; a read error may underlie this. The chain recombines TRBV4-1 with TRBJ2-1; a weak D match, TRBD1 (6 bases). Germline values: CDR1 MGHRA, CDR2 YSYEKL. The CDR3 consists of 15 residues. This chain's CDR3 is CASRQGLQGPNEQFF. In DNA form, the CDR3 reads TGCGCCAGCAGGCAAGGCCTACAGGGTCCCAATGAGCAGTTCTTC.

The rearrangement uses TRBV12-3 or TRBV12-4 and TRBJ2-2, with 8 bases that match TRBD1. The CDR3 runs to 11 residues. The trim removed 5 bases at V and 13 bases at J, leaving 3 bases unmatched. The CDR3 nucleotides are TGTGCCAGCAGTGGACAGGGCGGGCTGTTTTTT. Residues: CASSGQGGLFF.

CDR3 DNA: TGTGCCAGCAGTTACAGTAGCGGGGGGGCGACAGATACGCAGTATTTT. Translating it yields CASSYSSGGATDTQYF. J is TRBJ2-3 and V is TRBV6-5; 11 nucleotides match TRBD2. Germline CDR1 and CDR2: MNHEY and SVGAGI. J gave up 3 bases and V 2 bases, and 4 bases lay outside the gene matches. The CDR3 loop spans 16 amino acids.

The gene calls are TRBV4-3 and TRBJ1-2, with 9 positions matching TRBD1. V was pared by 3 bases and J by 8 bases, with 10 bases of the junction left unmatched. CDR1 and CDR2 (germline): LGHNA, YSLEER. This CDR3 contains 15 residues. CDR3 in amino acids: CASSHPQGAGKGYTF. The CDR3 nucleotides are TGCGCCAGCAGCCATCCACAGGGGGCAGGGAAAGGCTACACCTTC.